This T cell receptor beta chain was sequenced for a study of shared clonotypes between healthy human individuals. At a deep level, the assay was run. Clones were read by immunoSEQ multiplex PCR, and TCRdb kept only the in-frame ones, dropping some. The data hold millions of clones, with over 85% observed a single time. The study's findings and limits: Larger estimated richness was generally seen in naive subsets than in memory subsets. The donor pool, a small one, limited the genetic and exposure-history diversity represented.

This clone turned up a few times. Its matching antigen is unknown. This CDR3 is built from 14 residues. The germline gives CDR1 GTSNPN, CDR2 SVGIG (reference sequence). Trimming took 1 base from V and 6 from J, leaving 13 bases between them. The clonotype originates from a man between 18 and 29 years old in good health. This rearrangement joins TRBV30 to TRBJ1-5; D unclear. The sequenced sample was naive CD4+ T cells sorted from blood. Subset specified: CD45RA+ positively selected. The CDR3 spells CAWSEQGRGQPQHF. The CDR3 DNA reads as TGTGCCTGGAGTGAACAAGGGAGAGGTCAGCCCCAGCATTTT. The whole variable domain, remainder taken from reference TRBV30 and TRBJ1-5, is SQTIHQWPATLVQPVGSPLSLECTVEGTSNPNLYWYRQAAGRGLQLLFYSVGIGQISSEVPQNLSASRPQDRQFILSSKKLLLSDSGFYLCAWSEQGRGQPQHFGDGTRLSIL.